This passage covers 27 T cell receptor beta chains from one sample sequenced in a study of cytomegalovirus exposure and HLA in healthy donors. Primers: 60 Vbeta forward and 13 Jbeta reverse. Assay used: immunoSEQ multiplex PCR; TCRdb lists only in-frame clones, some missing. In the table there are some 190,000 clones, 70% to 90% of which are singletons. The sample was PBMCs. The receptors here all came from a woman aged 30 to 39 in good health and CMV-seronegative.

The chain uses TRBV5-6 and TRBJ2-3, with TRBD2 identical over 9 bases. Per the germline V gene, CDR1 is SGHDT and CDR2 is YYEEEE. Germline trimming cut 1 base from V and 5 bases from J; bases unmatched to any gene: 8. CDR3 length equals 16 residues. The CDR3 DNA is TGTGCCAGCAGCTTGAGAAGCGGGGGGCCTGGAGATACGCAGTATTTT. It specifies CASSLRSGGPGDTQYF.

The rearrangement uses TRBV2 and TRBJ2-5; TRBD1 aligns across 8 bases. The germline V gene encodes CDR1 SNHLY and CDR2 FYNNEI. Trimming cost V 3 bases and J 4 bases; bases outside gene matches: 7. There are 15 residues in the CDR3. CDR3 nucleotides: TGTGCCAGCAGTGATGCCCCCACAGGGGGAGAGACCCAGTACTTC. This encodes CASSDAPTGGETQYF.

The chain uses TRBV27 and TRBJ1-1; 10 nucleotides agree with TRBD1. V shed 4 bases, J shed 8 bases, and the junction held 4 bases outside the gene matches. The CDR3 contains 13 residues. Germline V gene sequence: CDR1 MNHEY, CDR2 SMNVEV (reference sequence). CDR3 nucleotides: TGTGCCAGCAGTTCCAGGACAGGGGGGGAAGCTTTCTTT. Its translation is CASSSRTGGEAFF.

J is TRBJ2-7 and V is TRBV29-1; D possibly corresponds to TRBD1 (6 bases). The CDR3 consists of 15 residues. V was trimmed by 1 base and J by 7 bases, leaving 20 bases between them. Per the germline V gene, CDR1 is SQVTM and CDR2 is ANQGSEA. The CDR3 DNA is TGCAGCGTTGAAGTAGGGCAGTTCAGAGGGGGAGAGCAGTACTTC. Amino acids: CSVEVGQFRGGEQYF.

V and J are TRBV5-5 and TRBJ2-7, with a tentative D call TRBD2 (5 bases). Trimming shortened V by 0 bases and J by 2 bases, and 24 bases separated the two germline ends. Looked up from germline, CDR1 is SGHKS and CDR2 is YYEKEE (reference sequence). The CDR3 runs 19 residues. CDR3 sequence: CASSLEFLSGMSLTYEQYF. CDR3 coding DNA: TGTGCCAGCAGCTTGGAGTTTTTGTCGGGGATGTCCCTTACCTACGAGCAGTACTTC.

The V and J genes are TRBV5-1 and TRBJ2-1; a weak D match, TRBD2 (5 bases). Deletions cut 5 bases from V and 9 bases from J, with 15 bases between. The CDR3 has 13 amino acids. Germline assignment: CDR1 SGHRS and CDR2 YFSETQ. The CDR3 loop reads CASRLVGRAEQFF. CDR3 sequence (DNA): TGCGCCAGCAGACTAGTTGGAAGGGCTGAGCAGTTCTTC. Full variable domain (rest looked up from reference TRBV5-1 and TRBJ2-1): KAGVTQTPRYLIKTRGQQVTLSCSPISGHRSVSWYQQTPGQGLQFLFEYFSETQRNKGNFPGRFSGRQFSNSRSEMNVSTLELGDSALYLCASRLVGRAEQFFGPGTRLTVL.

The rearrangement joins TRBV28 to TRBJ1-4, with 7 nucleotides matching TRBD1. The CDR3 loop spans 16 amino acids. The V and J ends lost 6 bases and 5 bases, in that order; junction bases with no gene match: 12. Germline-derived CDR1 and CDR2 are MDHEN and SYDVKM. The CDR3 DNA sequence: TGTGCCAGCAGCACCAACAGGGGCCTCAGAAATGAAAAACTGTTTTTT. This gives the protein CASSTNRGLRNEKLFF.

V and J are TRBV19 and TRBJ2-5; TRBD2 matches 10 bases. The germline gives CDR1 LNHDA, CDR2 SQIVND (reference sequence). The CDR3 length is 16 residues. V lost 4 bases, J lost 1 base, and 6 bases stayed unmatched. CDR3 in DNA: TGTGCCAGTAGTACCCAAAGGACTAGCGGCCAAGAGACCCAGTACTTC. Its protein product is CASSTQRTSGQETQYF.

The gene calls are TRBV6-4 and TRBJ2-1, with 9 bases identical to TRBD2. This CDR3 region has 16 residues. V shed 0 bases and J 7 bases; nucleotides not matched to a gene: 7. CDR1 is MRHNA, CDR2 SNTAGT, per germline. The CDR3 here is CASSDSSAGGFNEQFF. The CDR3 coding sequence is TGTGCCAGCAGTGACTCCTCAGCGGGGGGATTTAATGAGCAGTTCTTC.

The CDR3 protein is CASSLARLAGSGEQFF. The CDR3 DNA follows: TGTGCCAGCAGCTTAGCTAGGCTAGCGGGATCGGGGGAGCAGTTCTTC. This chain uses TRBV7-9 with TRBJ2-1; 9 nucleotides match TRBD2. V shed 0 bases and J 10 bases; nucleotides not matched to a gene: 10. The germline V gene has CDR1 SEHNR and CDR2 FQNEAQ (reference sequence). The CDR3 loop spans 16 amino acids.

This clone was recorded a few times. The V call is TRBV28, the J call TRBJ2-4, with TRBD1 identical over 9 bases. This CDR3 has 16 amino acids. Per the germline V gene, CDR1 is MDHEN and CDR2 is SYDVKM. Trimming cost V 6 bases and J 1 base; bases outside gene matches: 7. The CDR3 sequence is CASRTGGGSAKNIQYF. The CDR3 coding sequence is TGTGCCAGCAGGACAGGGGGGGGTTCTGCCAAAAACATTCAGTACTTC.

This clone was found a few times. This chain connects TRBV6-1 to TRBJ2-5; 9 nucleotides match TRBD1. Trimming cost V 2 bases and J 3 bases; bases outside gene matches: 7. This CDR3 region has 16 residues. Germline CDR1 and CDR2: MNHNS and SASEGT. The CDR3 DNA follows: TGTGCCAGCAGTGAATATGGAGGACAGGGGAAAGAGACCCAGTACTTC. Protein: CASSEYGGQGKETQYF.

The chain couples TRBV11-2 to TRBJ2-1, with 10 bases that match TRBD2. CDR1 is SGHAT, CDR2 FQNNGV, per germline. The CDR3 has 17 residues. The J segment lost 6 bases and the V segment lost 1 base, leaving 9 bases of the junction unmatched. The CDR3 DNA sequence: TGTGCCAGCAGCTTAGGTTCCAGCGGGAGGGGAGCCAATGAGCAGTTCTTC. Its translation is CASSLGSSGRGANEQFF.

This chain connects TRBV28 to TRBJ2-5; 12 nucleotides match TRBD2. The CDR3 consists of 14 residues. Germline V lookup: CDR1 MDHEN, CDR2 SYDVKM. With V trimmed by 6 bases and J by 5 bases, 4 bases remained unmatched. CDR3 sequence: CASSQTSGRETQYF. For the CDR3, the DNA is TGTGCCAGCAGCCAAACTAGCGGGAGGGAGACCCAGTACTTC.

CDR3 nucleotides: TGTGCCAGCAGTTCCCCCCCTCCCGATGAGCAGTTCTTC. It codes for CASSSPPPDEQFF. This chain uses TRBV7-9 with TRBJ2-1; the D is unclear. The CDR3 has 13 residues. Germline V gene data show CDR1 as SEHNR and CDR2 as FQNEAQ (reference sequence). Trimming removed 6 bases from V and 8 bases from J, with 14 bases in between.

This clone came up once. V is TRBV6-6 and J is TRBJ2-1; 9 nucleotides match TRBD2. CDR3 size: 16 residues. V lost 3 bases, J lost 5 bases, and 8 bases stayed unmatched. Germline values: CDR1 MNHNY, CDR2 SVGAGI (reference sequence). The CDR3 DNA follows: TGTGCCAGCAGTTATTTCGGCGGGGGGGCGAACAATGAGCAGTTCTTC. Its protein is CASSYFGGGANNEQFF.

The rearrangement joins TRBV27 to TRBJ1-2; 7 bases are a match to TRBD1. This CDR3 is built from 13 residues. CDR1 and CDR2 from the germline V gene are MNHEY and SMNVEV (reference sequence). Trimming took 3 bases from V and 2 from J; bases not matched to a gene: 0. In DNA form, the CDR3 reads TGTGCCAGCAGTTTCAGGGGGAACTATGGCTACACCTTC. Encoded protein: CASSFRGNYGYTF.

The CDR3 loop is CASSLVSGSNEQFF. In DNA form, the CDR3 reads TGTGCCAGCAGCTTAGTTAGCGGGAGCAATGAGCAGTTCTTC. The chain employs TRBV7-8 and TRBJ2-1, with 9 bases fitting TRBD2. This CDR3 comprises 14 residues. CDR1 and CDR2 (germline): SGHVS, FQNEAQ. V dropped 1 base and J dropped 6; count of bases not matched to a gene: 1.

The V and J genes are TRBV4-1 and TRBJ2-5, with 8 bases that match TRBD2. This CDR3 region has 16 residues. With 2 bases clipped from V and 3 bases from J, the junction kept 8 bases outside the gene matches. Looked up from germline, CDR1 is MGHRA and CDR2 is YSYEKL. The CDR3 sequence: CASSQLQRGGKETQYF. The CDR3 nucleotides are TGCGCCAGCAGCCAACTTCAACGGGGGGGAAAAGAGACCCAGTACTTC.

For the CDR3, the DNA is TGCGCCAGCAGTGAGTTTGACAGGGGAAACACTGAAGCTTTCTTT. Amino acids: CASSEFDRGNTEAFF. This chain links TRBV10-2 with TRBJ1-1; 8 positions agree with TRBD1. Germline CDR1 reads WSHSY; CDR2 reads SAAADI. CDR3 length equals 15 residues. The junction had 3 bases not matched to a gene; V was cut back by 1 base and J by 2 bases.

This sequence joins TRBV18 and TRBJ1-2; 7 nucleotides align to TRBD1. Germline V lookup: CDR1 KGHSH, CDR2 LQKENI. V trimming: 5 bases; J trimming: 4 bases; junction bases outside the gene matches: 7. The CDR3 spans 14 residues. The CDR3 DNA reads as TGTGCCAGCTCAGAGGACAGGAACTCCTATGGCTACACCTTC. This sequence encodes CASSEDRNSYGYTF.

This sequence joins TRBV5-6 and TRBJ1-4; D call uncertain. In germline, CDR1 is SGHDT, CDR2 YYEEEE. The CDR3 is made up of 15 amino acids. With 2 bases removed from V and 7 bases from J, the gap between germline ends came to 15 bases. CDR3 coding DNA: TGTGCCAGCAGCTTCGCCGGGCTCGGAGGTGAAAAACTGTTTTTT. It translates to CASSFAGLGGEKLFF.

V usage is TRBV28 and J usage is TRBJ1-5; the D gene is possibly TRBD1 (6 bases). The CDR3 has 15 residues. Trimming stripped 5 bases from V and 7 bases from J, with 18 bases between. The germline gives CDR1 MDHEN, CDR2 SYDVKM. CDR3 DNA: TGTGCCAGCAGTCACAAACAGGGAAAGGAACAGCCCCAGCATTTT. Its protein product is CASSHKQGKEQPQHF.

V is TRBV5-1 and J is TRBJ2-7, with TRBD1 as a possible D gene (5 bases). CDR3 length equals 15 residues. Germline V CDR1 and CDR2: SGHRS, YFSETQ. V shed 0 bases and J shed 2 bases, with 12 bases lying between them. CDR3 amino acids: CASSLGWTSTYEQYF. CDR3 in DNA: TGCGCCAGCAGCTTGGGATGGACATCTACCTACGAGCAGTACTTC.

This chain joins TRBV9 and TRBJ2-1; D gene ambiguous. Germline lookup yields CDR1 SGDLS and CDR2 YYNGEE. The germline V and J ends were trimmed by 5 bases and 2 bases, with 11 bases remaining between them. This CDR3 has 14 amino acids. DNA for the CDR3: TGTGCCAGCAGACCCGGAGATGCCTACAATGAGCAGTTCTTC. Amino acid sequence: CASRPGDAYNEQFF.

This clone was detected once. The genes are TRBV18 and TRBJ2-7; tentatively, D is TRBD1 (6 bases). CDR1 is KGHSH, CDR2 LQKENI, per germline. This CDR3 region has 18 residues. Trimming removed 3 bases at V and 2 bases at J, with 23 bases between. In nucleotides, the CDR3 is TGTGCCAGCTCACCTGTCGATCCCCGGGACATAGACGCCTACGAGCAGTACTTC. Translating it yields CASSPVDPRDIDAYEQYF.

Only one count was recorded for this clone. This chain's CDR3 is CASSQRTGSSYNEQFF. The CDR3 bases are TGTGCCAGTAGCCAAAGGACGGGAAGCTCCTACAATGAGCAGTTCTTC. The chain links TRBV19 to TRBJ2-1, with TRBD2 as a possible D gene (5 bases). Germline V CDR1 and CDR2: LNHDA, SQIVND (reference sequence). V was pared by 6 bases and J by 0 bases, with 15 bases between. This CDR3 contains 16 residues.